This T cell receptor (beta chain) was sequenced for a study of blood T cell repertoires in COVID-19. Background on the study: Both acute and convalescent COVID-19 samples were obtained from the United States, Italy and Spain. T cells, B-cell-depleted T cells, or PBMCs provided the cDNA or gDNA that served as material.

As handled by the study authors: Estimates of nucleated cell counts were drawn from the amplification of reference gene primers. The data were produced by immunoSEQ multiplex PCR, yet TCRdb's version contains in-frame clones alone and is incomplete. The V and J calls and clone size were taken over from that table, and D and trimming were inferred from the DNA. The sample yields 170,000 or so clones, around 84% seen once. Followed longitudinally, the Seattle patients had been enrolled during active infection. CDR1 is SEHNR, CDR2 FQNEAQ, per germline (reference sequence). CDR3 length: 13 residues. V lost 0 bases, J lost 6 bases, and 8 bases lay in between.

The chain uses TRBV7-9 and TRBJ1-1; tentative D call: TRBD1 (5 bases). This receptor was taken from a man between 60 and 75 years old with COVID-19, enrolled during active disease. The sample was peripheral blood. This chain's CDR3 is CASSLATDSEAFF. The CDR3 bases are TGTGCCAGCAGCTTAGCGACAGACTCTGAAGCTTTCTTT.